These T cell receptor beta chains were read from a single sample in a study of T cells in Graves' hyperthyroidism and ophthalmopathy. Via MiXCR, TCRdb re-called the multiplex PCR reads, giving one row per CDR3 protein. The sample includes roughly 170,000 distinct CDR3 sequences, around 8.9% of them seen just once. The specimen was blood. Receptor source: a woman aged 18-29 years with Graves' hyperthyroidism that later progressed to Graves' ophthalmopathy. Both conserved end residues are part of each CDR3. A D gene is named only where the DNA matches it firmly. Some rows have no size entry. The others give once, few or many, or a class for an expanded clone.

CDR3nt	CDR3aa	v_gene	j_gene	abundance	d_gene
TGTGCCATCAGTGAGCCTGGAGTGACAGGGGTAAATTCACCCCTCCACTTT	CAISEPGVTGVNSPLHF	TRBV10-3	TRBJ1-6	few	TRBD1
TGTGCCAGCAGTTACAGCAAAAACATTCAGTACTTC	CASSYSKNIQYF	TRBV6-2/TRBV6-3	TRBJ2-4	many	-
TGTGCCAGCAGCTTAGGCAGTTGGGCAGGCACAGATACGCAGTATTTT	CASSLGSWAGTDTQYF	TRBV7-9	TRBJ2-3	many	-
TGCAGTGGCCAGGCGAGGGTCGAGCAGTACTTC	CSGQARVEQYF	TRBV20-1	TRBJ2-7	many	-
TGTGCCAGCAGTGGGACATCCTACGAGCAGTACTTC	CASSGTSYEQYF	TRBV28	TRBJ2-7	many	-
TGTGCCAGCATCCTAGCGGGGCTGCCAGATACGCAGTATTTT	CASILAGLPDTQYF	TRBV2	TRBJ2-3	-	TRBD2
TGTGCCAGCAGGCAGTCAACCGGGGAGCTGTTTTTT	CASRQSTGELFF	TRBV12-3/TRBV12-4	TRBJ2-2	many	-
TGCAGTGCTAGAACTTATGGCTACACCTTC	CSARTYGYTF	TRBV20-1	TRBJ1-2	many	-
TGTGCCAGCAGCCAGCGACAGATCAGCTATGGCTACACCTTC	CASSQRQISYGYTF	TRBV13	TRBJ1-2	many	-
TGTGCCAGCAGCTCGACAGGGAACACTGAAGCTTTCTTT	CASSSTGNTEAFF	TRBV7-3	TRBJ1-1	many	-
TGTGCCAGCACTAGACTAGCGGGAGGGTCAGAGACCCAGTACTTC	CASTRLAGGSETQYF	TRBV2	TRBJ2-5	many	TRBD2
TGTGCCAGCAGCGGAGAGGGGCAGGGCCTCGGCGAGCAGTACTTC	CASSGEGQGLGEQYF	TRBV7-9	TRBJ2-7	few	-
TGTGCCAGCAGTTTGCAGGGGACAGGGGTGGCCCTCTATGGCTACACCTTC	CASSLQGTGVALYGYTF	TRBV27	TRBJ1-2	-	TRBD1
TGTGCCAGCAGCTCGGGACAGGGCTACAATCAGCCCCAGCATTTT	CASSSGQGYNQPQHF	TRBV16	TRBJ1-5	-	TRBD1
TGTGCCAGTAGTATATTTGGTGGGGACAGGGACAGCAACACCATATATTTT	CASSIFGGDRDSNTIYF	TRBV19	TRBJ1-3	-	TRBD1
TGCAGCGTTGTTGGAGAGGACAGGGGTTTGGGGGGCTACACCTTC	CSVVGEDRGLGGYTF	TRBV29-1	TRBJ1-2	many	TRBD1
TGTGCCAGCGAACGGGACAGGGGCACTGAAGCTTTCTTT	CASERDRGTEAFF	TRBV2	TRBJ1-1	many	TRBD1
TGTGCCACCAGCAGAGATAGTAGGAATTCACCCCTCCACTTT	CATSRDSRNSPLHF	TRBV15	TRBJ1-6	many	-
TGTGCCAGCAGAAGGACCGGGACAGAAGTCTCCCTAGGCTACACCTTC	CASRRTGTEVSLGYTF	TRBV5-5	TRBJ1-2	few	TRBD1
TGTGCCAGCAGCCGCTATATGAGTGAATTTGGCGAGCAGTACTTC	CASSRYMSEFGEQYF	TRBV6-1	TRBJ2-7	many	-
TGTGCCAGCAGTTTCAGCTCAAACTATGGCTACACCTTC	CASSFSSNYGYTF	TRBV28	TRBJ1-2	many	-
TGTGCCAGCAGTTACTTTGGAGATACGCAGTATTTT	CASSYFGDTQYF	TRBV6-6	TRBJ2-3	few	-
TGTGCCAGCAGTCGACCGATCCAAGAGACCCAGTACTTC	CASSRPIQETQYF	TRBV28	TRBJ2-5	many	-
TGTGCCAGCAGTCTGGGGTCCGATCAGCCCCAGCATTTT	CASSLGSDQPQHF	TRBV12-3/TRBV12-4	TRBJ1-5	many	-
TGTGCCAGCAGCCCCACATGGAAATCCTACGAGCAGTACTTC	CASSPTWKSYEQYF	TRBV2	TRBJ2-7	-	-
TGTGCCTGGAGTCGGGACAGGGGATATAATTCACCCCTCCACTTT	CAWSRDRGYNSPLHF	TRBV30	TRBJ1-6	many	TRBD1
TGTGCCAGCAGCTTAGCGGGGGGAAGCTCCTACGAGCAGTACTTC	CASSLAGGSSYEQYF	TRBV7-9	TRBJ2-7	many	-
TGCAGTGCTAGCGGGGGGACTACCTCCTACAATGAGCAGTTCTTC	CSASGGTTSYNEQFF	TRBV20-1	TRBJ2-1	many	TRBD2
TGCAGTGCTAGAGACGTTGTCTATAATTCACCCCTCCACTTT	CSARDVVYNSPLHF	TRBV20-1	TRBJ1-6	many	-
TGTGCCAGCAGTGAAGACAGGGTATATCAGCCCCAGCATTTT	CASSEDRVYQPQHF	TRBV6-1	TRBJ1-5	few	-
TGCAGTGCTAGTCGGTGGGGGCGTCTCGGAGAGACCCAGTACTTC	CSASRWGRLGETQYF	TRBV20-1	TRBJ2-5	-	-
TGTGCCAGCACGGCTCAGGGTCGGAATTCACCCCTCCACTTT	CASTAQGRNSPLHF	TRBV2	TRBJ1-6	many	-
TGTGCCAGCAGCTTAACGACCGGGATCCTGCAAGAGACCCAGTACTTC	CASSLTTGILQETQYF	TRBV7-2	TRBJ2-5	many	-
TGTGCCAGCAGCTTACGGTTGAGGGACAGGGGAGACACCGGGGAGCTGTTTTTT	CASSLRLRDRGDTGELFF	TRBV7-6	TRBJ2-2	many	TRBD1
TGTGCCAGCAGCCAAGATAAAACTAGCGGGAGACTTGATGAGCGGTTCTTC	CASSQDKTSGRLDERFF	TRBV3-1	TRBJ2-1	-	TRBD2
TGTGCCAGCAGAGGTCGAGGGAGAGGCTCCTACAATGAGCAGTTCTTC	CASRGRGRGSYNEQFF	TRBV28	TRBJ2-1	many	-
TGTGCCAGCAGTTTAAGTGGGGCAGGGAGGGATGATCAGCCCCAGCATTTT	CASSLSGAGRDDQPQHF	TRBV28	TRBJ1-5	many	-
TGTGCCAGCAGCCCACTTACAGGGACTGAAGCTTTCTTT	CASSPLTGTEAFF	TRBV9	TRBJ1-1	many	-